In its sample, the clone carrying this T cell receptor (beta chain) was seen many times. Its matching antigen is unknown. TCRdb reprocessed the 5' RACE reads with MiXCR, giving one entry per CDR3 protein. The table lists approximately 210,000 distinct CDR3 sequences, roughly 7.1% of them singletons, with about 15% in the top ten. This record comes from a study of identical twins. Points from the study as a whole: Twins shared beta out-of-frame sequences in excess, but this excess was weaker.

Another study also made use of these data, one on T cells expressing NK-cell markers. That work states: The authors derived TCR beta repertoires from sorted CD3+CD56+NKG2C+, CD3+CD56+NKG2C- and CD3+CD56-NKG2C+ T cells. Restriction of sorting to alpha-beta TCR T cells was accomplished in several experiments using an anti-gamma-delta TCR antibody.

The specimen was CD8+ T cells sorted from blood. This TCR came from a woman between 18 and 30 years old in good health.

The CDR3 DNA follows: TGCGCCAGCAGCTTGGCCGGAAATAACTATGGCTACACCTTC. Protein product: CASSLAGNNYGYTF. The chain couples TRBV5-1 to TRBJ1-2; D is unresolved. Trimming removed 0 bases at V and 1 base at J, with 7 bases between. The CDR3 has 14 residues. The V gene's germline CDR1 is SGHRS and CDR2 YFSETQ.